The entry below describes one TCR beta chain. In the authors' methods: Estimated nucleated cell counts came from reference gene primer amplification. The repertoire was sequenced with immunoSEQ multiplex PCR; TCRdb's copy has only in-frame clones and lacks some. D and trimming were read from the DNA, whereas the V and J calls and clone size are those reported in that table. Of about 31,000 clones listed, roughly 90% are singletons. The germline V gene has CDR1 WSHSY and CDR2 SAAADI. Trimming pared 5 bases from V and 0 bases from J, leaving 10 bases between. The CDR3 is made up of 14 amino acids. This entry comes from a study of blood T cell repertoires in COVID-19. Study background: COVID-19 samples collected from the United States, Italy and Spain covered acute and convalescent phases. Nucleic acid was either cDNA or gDNA, and it came from T cells, B-cell-depleted T cells, or PBMCs.

This receptor was taken from a man in his fifties or sixties with COVID-19, enrolled during active disease. This chain uses TRBV10-2 with TRBJ1-1, with D possibly matching TRBD1 (6 bases). Material: peripheral blood. The CDR3 region is CASSQDRMNTEAFF. The DNA of the CDR3 is TGCGCCAGCAGTCAGGACAGAATGAACACTGAAGCTTTCTTT.